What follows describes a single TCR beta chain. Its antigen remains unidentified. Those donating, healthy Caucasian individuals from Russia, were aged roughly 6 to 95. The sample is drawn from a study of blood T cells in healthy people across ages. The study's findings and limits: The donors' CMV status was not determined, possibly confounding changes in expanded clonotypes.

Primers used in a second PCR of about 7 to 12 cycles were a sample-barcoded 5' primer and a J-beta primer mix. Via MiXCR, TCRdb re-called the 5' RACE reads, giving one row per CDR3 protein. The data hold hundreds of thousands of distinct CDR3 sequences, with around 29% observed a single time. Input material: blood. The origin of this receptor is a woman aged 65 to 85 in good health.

The CDR3 region has the DNA TGTGCCAGCAGTCCAGGACGGGCGGTTGTGGCCAACGTCCTGACTTTC. Translated, it gives CASSPGRAVVANVLTF. The rearrangement joins TRBV12-3 or TRBV12-4 to TRBJ2-6; no clear D. The V and J ends lost 5 bases and 6 bases respectively, with 17 bases between them. The length of the CDR3 is 16 residues.